The clone carrying this T cell receptor (beta chain) was counted only a few times. The antigen remains undetermined. This library used around 0.4 ug RNA and molecular barcoded adaptors spanning alpha/delta and beta/gamma chains. TCRdb reprocessed the reads via MiXCR and lists one record per CDR3 protein. The repertoire holds 120,000 or so distinct CDR3 sequences, 10% to 15% seen once, with 11% in the top ten. The entry originates in a study of read filtering for tumor transcriptome and immune sequencing. Overall study: By R-ISS, stages I, II and III held 8, 16 and 7 patients.

V lost 8 bases to trimming and J lost 9 bases; unmatched junction nucleotides: 10. CDR3 size: 13 residues. CDR1 MNHEY and CDR2 SMNVEV come from the germline V gene (reference sequence). The study, taken as a whole, reports: Correlation between methods rose after single-read clonotypes were removed.

The chain is built from TRBV27 and TRBJ1-1; 9 bases fit TRBD1. Sequences were obtained from a population of CD138-negative cells sorted from bone marrow. This TCR was recovered from a donor over 35 with multiple myeloma. This CDR3 reads CASYGQGKEKAFF. The CDR3 region has the DNA TGTGCCAGCTACGGACAGGGGAAGGAGAAAGCTTTCTTT.